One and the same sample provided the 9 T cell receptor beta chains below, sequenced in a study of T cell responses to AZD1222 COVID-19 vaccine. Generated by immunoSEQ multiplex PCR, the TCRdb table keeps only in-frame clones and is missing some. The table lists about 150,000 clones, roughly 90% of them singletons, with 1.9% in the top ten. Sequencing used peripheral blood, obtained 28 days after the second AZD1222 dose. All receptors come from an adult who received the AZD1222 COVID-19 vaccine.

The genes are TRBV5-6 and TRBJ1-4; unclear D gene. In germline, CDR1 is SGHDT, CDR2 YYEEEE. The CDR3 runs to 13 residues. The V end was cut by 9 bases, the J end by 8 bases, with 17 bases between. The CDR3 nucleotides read TGTGCCACCCTACAGACGAAGGCGGAAAAACTGTTTTTT. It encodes CATLQTKAEKLFF.

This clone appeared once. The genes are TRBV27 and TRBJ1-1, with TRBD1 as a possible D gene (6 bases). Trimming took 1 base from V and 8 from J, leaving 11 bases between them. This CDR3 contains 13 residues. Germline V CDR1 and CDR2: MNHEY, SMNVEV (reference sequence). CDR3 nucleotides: TGTGCCAGCAGTTTATTTACAGGGTTGGAAGCTTTCTTT. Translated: CASSLFTGLEAFF.

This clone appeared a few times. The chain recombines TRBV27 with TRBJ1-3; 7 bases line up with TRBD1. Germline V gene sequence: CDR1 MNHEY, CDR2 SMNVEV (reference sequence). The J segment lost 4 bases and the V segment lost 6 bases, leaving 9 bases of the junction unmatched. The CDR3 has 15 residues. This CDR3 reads CASSPYRGHGNTIYF. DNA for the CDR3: TGTGCCAGCAGCCCATATAGGGGGCACGGAAACACCATATATTTT.

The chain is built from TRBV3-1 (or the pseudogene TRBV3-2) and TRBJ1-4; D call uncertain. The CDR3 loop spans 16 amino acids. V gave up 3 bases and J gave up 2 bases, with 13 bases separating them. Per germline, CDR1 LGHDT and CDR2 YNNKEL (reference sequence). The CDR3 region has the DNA TGTGCCAGCAGCCAGGCGGTGGGGTCGACTAATGAAAAACTGTTTTTT. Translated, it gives CASSQAVGSTNEKLFF.

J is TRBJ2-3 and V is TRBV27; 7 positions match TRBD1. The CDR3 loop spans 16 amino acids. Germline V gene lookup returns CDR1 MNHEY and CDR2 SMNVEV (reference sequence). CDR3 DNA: TGTGCAGCACGAGAGACAGGGCGGTTCAGCACAGATACGCAGTATTTT. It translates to CAARETGRFSTDTQYF.

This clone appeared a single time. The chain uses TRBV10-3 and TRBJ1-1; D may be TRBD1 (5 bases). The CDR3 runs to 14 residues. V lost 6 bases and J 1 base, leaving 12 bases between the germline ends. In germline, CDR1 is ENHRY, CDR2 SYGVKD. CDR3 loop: CAIRGLSGNTEAFF. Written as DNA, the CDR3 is TGTGCCATCAGGGGACTTTCCGGGAACACTGAAGCTTTCTTT.

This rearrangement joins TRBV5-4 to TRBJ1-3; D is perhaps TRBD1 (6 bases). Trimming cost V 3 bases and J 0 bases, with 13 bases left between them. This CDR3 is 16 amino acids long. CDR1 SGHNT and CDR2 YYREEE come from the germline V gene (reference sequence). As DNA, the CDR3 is TGTGCCAGCAGCTCACGGACGACAGGCTCTGGAAACACCATATATTTT. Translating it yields CASSSRTTGSGNTIYF.

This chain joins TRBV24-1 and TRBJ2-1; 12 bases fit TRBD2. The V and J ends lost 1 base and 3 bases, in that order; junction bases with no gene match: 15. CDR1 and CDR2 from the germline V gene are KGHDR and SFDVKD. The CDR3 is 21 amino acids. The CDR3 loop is CATSDFPWTSGIGLFYNEQFF. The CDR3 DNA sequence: TGTGCCACCAGTGATTTCCCTTGGACTAGCGGGATAGGGCTATTCTACAATGAGCAGTTCTTC.

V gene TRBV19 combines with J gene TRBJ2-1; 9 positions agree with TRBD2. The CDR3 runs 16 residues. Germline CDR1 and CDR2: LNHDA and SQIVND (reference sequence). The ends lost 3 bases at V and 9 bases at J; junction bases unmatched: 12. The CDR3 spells CASSMEGSGSEFEQFF. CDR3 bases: TGTGCCAGTAGTATGGAGGGTAGCGGGAGTGAGTTTGAGCAGTTCTTC.